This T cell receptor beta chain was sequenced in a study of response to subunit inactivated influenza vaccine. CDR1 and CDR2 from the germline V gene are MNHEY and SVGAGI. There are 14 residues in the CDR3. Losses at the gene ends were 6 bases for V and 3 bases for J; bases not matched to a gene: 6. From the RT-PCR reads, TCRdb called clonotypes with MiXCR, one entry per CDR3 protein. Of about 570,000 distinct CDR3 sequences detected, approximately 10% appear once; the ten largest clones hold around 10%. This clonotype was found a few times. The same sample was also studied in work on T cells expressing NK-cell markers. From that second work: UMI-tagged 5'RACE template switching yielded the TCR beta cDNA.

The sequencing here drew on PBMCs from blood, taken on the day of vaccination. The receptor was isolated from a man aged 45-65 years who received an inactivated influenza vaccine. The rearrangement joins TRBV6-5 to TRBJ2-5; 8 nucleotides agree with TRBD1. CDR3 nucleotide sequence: TGTGCCAGCAGCGACTCAGGGGGCGAAGAGACCCAGTACTTC. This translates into CASSDSGGEETQYF.